Below, 15 T cell receptor beta chains from the same sample are listed, as sequenced in a study of blood T cell repertoires in COVID-19. Assay used: immunoSEQ multiplex PCR; TCRdb lists only in-frame clones, some missing. The sample includes about 180,000 clones, approximately 83% seen only once; the top ten take around 8.6%. Sequenced material: peripheral blood. The source is a man between 45 and 60 years old with active or convalescent COVID-19.

Only one count was recorded for this clone. This CDR3 is CASSLRHTSDEQFF. The CDR3 bases are TGCGCCAGCTCGCTTCGACACACTAGCGATGAGCAGTTCTTC. The rearrangement joins TRBV5-1 to TRBJ2-1; 7 bases are a match to TRBD2. V dropped 7 bases and J dropped 8; count of bases not matched to a gene: 12. In germline, CDR1 is SGHRS, CDR2 YFSETQ. The CDR3 sequence is 14 residues long.

J is TRBJ1-1 and V is TRBV19, with TRBD1 matching 7 bases. The germline CDR1 and CDR2 sequences are LNHDA and SQIVND (reference sequence). With 4 bases clipped from V and 6 bases from J, the junction kept 5 bases outside the gene matches. The CDR3 length is 13 residues. DNA for the CDR3: TGTGCCAGTAGTACCGGTAGGGGGCCTGAAGCTTTCTTT. The encoded protein is CASSTGRGPEAFF.

This rearrangement joins TRBV9 to TRBJ1-2; no reliable D call. This CDR3 has 13 amino acids. Germline V gives CDR1 SGDLS, CDR2 YYNGEE. Trimming cost V 4 bases and J 5 bases, with 12 bases left between them. The CDR3 coding sequence is TGTGCCAGCAGCCAGACCTCCGGGTATGGCTACACCTTC. Its protein is CASSQTSGYGYTF.

The chain combines TRBV7-6 with TRBJ1-3; 7 nucleotides align to TRBD1. Germline CDR1 SGHVS, CDR2 FNYEAQ. The CDR3 runs to 15 residues. Losses at the gene ends were 6 bases for V and 0 bases for J; bases not matched to a gene: 5. CDR3 residues: CASRPTGSSGNTIYF. The DNA for the CDR3 is TGTGCCAGCAGACCGACAGGGAGCTCTGGAAACACCATATATTTT. The whole variable domain, remainder taken from reference TRBV7-6 and TRBJ1-3, is GAGVSQSPRYKVTKRGQDVALRCDPISGHVSLYWYRQALGQGPEFLTYFNYEAQQDKSGLPNDRFSAERPEGSISTLTIQRTEQRDSAMYRCASRPTGSSGNTIYFGEGSWLTVV.

The genes are TRBV7-9 and TRBJ2-5; possibly TRBD1 for D (5 bases). The CDR3 covers 15 residues. Germline CDR1 SEHNR, CDR2 FQNEAQ (reference sequence). The V gene lost 4 bases and the J gene lost 5 bases, with 17 bases spanning the gap. CDR3 protein: CASSYQGAFSETQYF. The CDR3 DNA sequence: TGTGCCAGCAGCTATCAGGGTGCCTTCTCGGAGACCCAGTACTTC. The full variable domain, completed using reference TRBV7-9 and TRBJ2-5, is DTGVSQNPRHKITKRGQNVTFRCDPISEHNRLYWYRQTLGQGPEFLTYFQNEAQLEKSRLLSDRFSAERPKGSFSTLEIQRTEQGDSAMYLCASSYQGAFSETQYFGPGTRLLVL.

The rearrangement joins TRBV5-1 to TRBJ1-6; tentative D call: TRBD1 (5 bases). In germline, CDR1 is SGHRS, CDR2 YFSETQ. The CDR3 totals 15 residues. Trimming shortened V by 4 bases and J by 5 bases, and 13 bases separated the two germline ends. The DNA of the CDR3 is TGCGCCAGCAGCGTTTCGACAGCTGATAATTCACCCCTCCACTTT. Encoded protein: CASSVSTADNSPLHF.

The V and J genes are TRBV6-5 and TRBJ1-2; tentatively, D is TRBD1 (5 bases). Germline V CDR1 and CDR2: MNHEY, SVGAGI. With 2 bases removed from V and 8 bases from J, the gap between germline ends came to 9 bases. The length of the CDR3 is 12 residues. DNA for the CDR3: TGTGCCAGCAGTTACCAGGGCACCGGCTACACCTTC. Its translation is CASSYQGTGYTF.

J is TRBJ1-2 and V is TRBV19; 8 bases line up with TRBD1. The CDR3 extends over 15 amino acids. Looked up from germline, CDR1 is LNHDA and CDR2 is SQIVND (reference sequence). Trimming took 8 bases from V and 4 from J; bases not matched to a gene: 12. Written as DNA, the CDR3 is TGTGCCAGTGCCCGGACAGGGCTCTTGGGCTATGGCTACACCTTC. Its protein is CASARTGLLGYGYTF.

The chain recombines TRBV7-2 with TRBJ2-2, with 9 nucleotides matching TRBD2. The CDR3 contains 18 residues. With 1 base clipped from V and 0 bases from J, the junction kept 6 bases outside the gene matches. Germline V gene data show CDR1 as SGHTA and CDR2 as FQGNSA. CDR3 sequence: CASSLEGAGGPNTGELFF. For the CDR3, the DNA is TGTGCCAGCAGCTTAGAGGGAGCGGGGGGCCCGAACACCGGGGAGCTGTTTTTT.

The chain uses TRBV5-6 and TRBJ2-1, with a possible D match to TRBD1 (6 bases). V was pared by 3 bases and J by 6 bases, with 16 bases between. The CDR3 is 15 amino acids. Germline assignment: CDR1 SGHDT and CDR2 YYEEEE. The CDR3 DNA is TGTGCCAGCAGCTCTCTCCCGGACAGCTCCAATGAGCAGTTCTTC. This encodes CASSSLPDSSNEQFF.

Only a few counts were recorded for this clone. V is TRBV18 and J is TRBJ1-3, with TRBD1 matching 7 bases. The germline V gene encodes CDR1 KGHSH and CDR2 LQKENI. The CDR3 is 15 residues long. Unmatched junction bases numbered 0, after V lost 1 base and J lost 0 bases. CDR3 nucleotides: TGTGCCAGCTCACCACAGGGGGCCTCTGGAAACACCATATATTTT. It codes for CASSPQGASGNTIYF.

This clone was recorded only once. The rearrangement links TRBV18 to TRBJ1-5; perhaps TRBD1 as D (6 bases). Germline CDR1 KGHSH, CDR2 LQKENI. V dropped 3 bases and J dropped 0 bases, with 12 bases sitting between them. This CDR3 is built from 16 residues. In nucleotides, the CDR3 is TGTGCCAGCTCACCTGCGACAGGCAATAGCAATCAGCCCCAGCATTTT. Translating it yields CASSPATGNSNQPQHF.

This chain links TRBV10-3 with TRBJ2-2; D is uncertain. CDR1 is ENHRY and CDR2 is SYGVKD in the germline V gene. Trimming pared 3 bases from V and 4 bases from J, leaving 9 bases between. This CDR3 is built from 14 residues. The DNA of the CDR3 is TGTGCCATCAGTGACTCCTCGGGCACCGGGGAGCTGTTTTTT. Its translation: CAISDSSGTGELFF.

The V gene is TRBV11-2, the J gene TRBJ2-3; D is perhaps TRBD2 (6 bases). This CDR3 is built from 15 residues. Trimming took 6 bases from V and 0 from J, leaving 13 bases between them. Germline V gives CDR1 SGHAT, CDR2 FQNNGV. CDR3 amino acids: CASSSSVASTDTQYF. As DNA, the CDR3 is TGTGCCAGCAGTTCTAGCGTAGCTAGCACAGATACGCAGTATTTT.

The rearrangement links TRBV3-1 (or the pseudogene TRBV3-2) to TRBJ2-2, with D possibly TRBD2 on 6 matching bases. V was shortened by 4 bases and J by 3 bases, with 12 bases between the two germline ends. The CDR3 runs to 15 residues. Germline V CDR1 and CDR2: LGHDT, YNNKEL (reference sequence). CDR3 DNA sequence: TGTGCCAGCAGCCCCGGGAGCGGGTACACCGGGGAGCTGTTTTTT. It translates to CASSPGSGYTGELFF.